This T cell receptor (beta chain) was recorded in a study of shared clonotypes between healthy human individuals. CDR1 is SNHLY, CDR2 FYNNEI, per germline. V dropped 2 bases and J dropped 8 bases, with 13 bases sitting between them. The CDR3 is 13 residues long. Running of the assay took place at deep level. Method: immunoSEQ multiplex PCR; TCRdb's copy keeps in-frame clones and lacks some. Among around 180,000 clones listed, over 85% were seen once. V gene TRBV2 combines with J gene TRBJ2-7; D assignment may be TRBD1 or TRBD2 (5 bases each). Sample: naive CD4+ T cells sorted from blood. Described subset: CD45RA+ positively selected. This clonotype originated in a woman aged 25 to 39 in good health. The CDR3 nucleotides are TGTGCCAGCAGTGAACGGGGTGAGGGACAGCAGTACTTC. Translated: CASSERGEGQQYF.